These T cell receptor beta chains were read from a single sample in a study of shared clonotypes between healthy human individuals. Only in-frame clones appear in the TCRdb table, and some are missing; sequencing was by immunoSEQ multiplex PCR. In the table there are roughly 1,100,000 clones, approximately 70% of which are singletons. Sequencing was performed on memory CD4+ T cells sorted from blood. These receptors all stem from a man in his late teens or twenties in good health. CDR3s include the opening cysteine and the closing phenylalanine or tryptophan. Fields, in order: V gene, D gene, clone size, J gene, CDR3 DNA, CDR3 protein. D genes are given only for firm matches. Only some rows state a clone size, as once, few, many or a class for expanded clones.

>TRBV11-2|TRBD2|NA|TRBJ2-5
TGTGCCAGCACCATACCGGGACTAGCGGGCGGATTTGGCGCCCAGTACTTC
CASTIPGLAGGFGAQYF
>TRBV4-1|TRBD2|NA|TRBJ2-3
TGCGCCAGCAGCCAAGAGGGCCTCGGGACTAGCGGGAGGAGGAGCACAGATACGCAGTATTTT
CASSQEGLGTSGRRSTDTQYF
>TRBV6-1|NA|NA|TRBJ1-1
TGTGCCAGCAGTGAAGTGGGCAGGGTAACCACTGAAGCTTTCTTT
CASSEVGRVTTEAFF
>TRBV4-3|NA|few|TRBJ2-7
TGCGCCAGCAGCCAAGTGACAGGAACAGCCTACGAGCAGTACTTC
CASSQVTGTAYEQYF
>TRBV6-1|NA|few|TRBJ1-6
TGTGCCAGCAGTGAATACAGTTCACCCCTCCACTTT
CASSEYSSPLHF
>TRBV5-6|NA|NA|TRBJ2-7
TGTGCCAGCAGCTTTACAGGTCCCTACGAGCAGTACTTC
CASSFTGPYEQYF
>TRBV7-2|NA|NA|TRBJ2-5
TGTGCCAGCAGCTTCGGAGAGAGGGAGACCCAGTACTTC
CASSFGERETQYF
>TRBV7-6|NA|NA|TRBJ2-2
TGTGCCAGCAGCTTAAGCCCAACGAACACCGGGGAGCTGTTTTTT
CASSLSPTNTGELFF
>TRBV7-2|TRBD2|NA|TRBJ2-7
TGTGCCAGCAGCTGGGGGACTAGCGGGAACTACGAGCAGTACTTC
CASSWGTSGNYEQYF
>TRBV6-6|TRBD2|NA|TRBJ2-1
TGTGCCAGCAGTTACCAGGGAGGGTACAATGAGCAGTTCTTC
CASSYQGGYNEQFF
>TRBV5-1|NA|NA|TRBJ2-7
TGCGCCAGCAGCTTCACAGGTTACGAGCAGTACTTC
CASSFTGYEQYF
>TRBV11-1|NA|NA|TRBJ1-1
TGTGCCAGCAGCTCGTACGGGGGGAACACTGAAGCTTTCTTT
CASSSYGGNTEAFF
>TRBV7-6|TRBD1|NA|TRBJ2-7
TGTGCCAGCAGCTTAGAAGGGACAGGGAAATACGAGCAGTACTTC
CASSLEGTGKYEQYF
>TRBV10-3|NA|NA|TRBJ1-1
TGTGCCATCAGTTCCATGGACACAGGGTTAGGGGGTGAAGCTTTCTTT
CAISSMDTGLGGEAFF
>TRBV2|NA|NA|TRBJ2-5
TGTGCCAGCAGTGGCGGGGTAGGCCGTCAAGAGACCCAGTACTTC
CASSGGVGRQETQYF